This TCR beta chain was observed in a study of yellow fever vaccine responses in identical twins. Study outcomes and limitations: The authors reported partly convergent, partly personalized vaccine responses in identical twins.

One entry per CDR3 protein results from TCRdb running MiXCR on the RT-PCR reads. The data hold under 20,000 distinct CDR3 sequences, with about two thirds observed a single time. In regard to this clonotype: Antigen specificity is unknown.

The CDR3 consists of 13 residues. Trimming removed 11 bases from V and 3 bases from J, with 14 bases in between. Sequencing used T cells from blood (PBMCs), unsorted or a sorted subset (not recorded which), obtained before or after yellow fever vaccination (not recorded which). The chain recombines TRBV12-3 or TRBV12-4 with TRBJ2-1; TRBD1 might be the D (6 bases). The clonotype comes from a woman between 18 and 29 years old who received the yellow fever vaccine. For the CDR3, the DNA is TGTGCCGCCATCGGGACAATCTACAATGAGCAGTTCTTC. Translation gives CAAIGTIYNEQFF.